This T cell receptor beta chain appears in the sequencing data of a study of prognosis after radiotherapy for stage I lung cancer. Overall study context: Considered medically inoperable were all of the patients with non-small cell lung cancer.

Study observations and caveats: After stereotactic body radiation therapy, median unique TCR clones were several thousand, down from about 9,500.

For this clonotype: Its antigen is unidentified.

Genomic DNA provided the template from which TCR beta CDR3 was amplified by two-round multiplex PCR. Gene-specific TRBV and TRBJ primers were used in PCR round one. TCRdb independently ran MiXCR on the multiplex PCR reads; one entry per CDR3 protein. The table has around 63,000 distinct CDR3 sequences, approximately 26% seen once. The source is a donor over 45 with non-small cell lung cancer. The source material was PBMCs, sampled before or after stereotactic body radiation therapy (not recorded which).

DNA of the CDR3: TGTGCCAGCATCAGTGCCCTCTATAATTCACCCCTCCACTTT. Translating gives CASISALYNSPLHF. The chain has TRBV27 and TRBJ1-6, with D unclear. The V gene's germline CDR1 is MNHEY and CDR2 SMNVEV (reference sequence). This CDR3 has 14 amino acids. Trimming left V 7 bases short and J 3 bases short, with 10 bases between.